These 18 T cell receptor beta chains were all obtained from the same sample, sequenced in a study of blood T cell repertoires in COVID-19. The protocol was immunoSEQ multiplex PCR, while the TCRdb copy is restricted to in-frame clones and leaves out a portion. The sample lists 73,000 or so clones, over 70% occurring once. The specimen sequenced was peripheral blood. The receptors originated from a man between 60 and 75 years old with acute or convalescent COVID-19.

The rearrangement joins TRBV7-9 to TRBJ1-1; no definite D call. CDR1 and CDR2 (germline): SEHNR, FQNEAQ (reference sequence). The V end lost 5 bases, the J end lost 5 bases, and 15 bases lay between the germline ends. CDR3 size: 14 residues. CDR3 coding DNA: TGTGCCAGCAGCCCAGGTGGCGTAAGGACTGAAGCTTTCTTT. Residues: CASSPGGVRTEAFF.

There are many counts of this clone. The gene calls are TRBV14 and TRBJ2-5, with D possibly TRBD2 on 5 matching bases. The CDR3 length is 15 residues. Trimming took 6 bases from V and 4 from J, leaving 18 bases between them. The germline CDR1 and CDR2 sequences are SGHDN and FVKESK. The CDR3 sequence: CASRRDEGVPETQYF. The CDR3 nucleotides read TGTGCCAGCAGACGTGACGAGGGAGTGCCAGAGACCCAGTACTTC.

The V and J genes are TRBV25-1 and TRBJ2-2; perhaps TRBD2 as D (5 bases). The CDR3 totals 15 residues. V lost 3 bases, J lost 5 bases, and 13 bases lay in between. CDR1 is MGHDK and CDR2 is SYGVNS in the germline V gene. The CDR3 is CASSDGLAETGELFF. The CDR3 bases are TGTGCCAGCAGTGATGGTCTAGCAGAGACCGGGGAGCTGTTTTTT. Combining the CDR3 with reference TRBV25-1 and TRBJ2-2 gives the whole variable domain EADIYQTPRYLVIGTGKKITLECSQTMGHDKMYWYQQDPGMELHLIHYSYGVNSTEKGDLSSESTVSRIRTEHFPLTLESARPSHTSQYLCASSDGLAETGELFFGEGSRLTVL.

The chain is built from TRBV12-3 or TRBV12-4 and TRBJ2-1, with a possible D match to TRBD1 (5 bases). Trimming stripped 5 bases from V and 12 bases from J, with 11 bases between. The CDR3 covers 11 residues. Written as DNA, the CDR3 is TGTGCCAGCAGTGCCAGGGTGGTGCAGTTCTTC. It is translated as CASSARVVQFF.

CDR3 in amino acids: CATSDSGTSGGPPDTQYF. For the CDR3, the DNA is TGTGCCACCAGTGATTCCGGGACTAGCGGGGGGCCCCCAGATACGCAGTATTTT. The chain links TRBV24-1 to TRBJ2-3; TRBD2 matches at 15 bases. The CDR3 has 18 residues. V was clipped by 2 bases and J by 4 bases; unmatched bases: 6. Germline CDR1 reads KGHDR; CDR2 reads SFDVKD.

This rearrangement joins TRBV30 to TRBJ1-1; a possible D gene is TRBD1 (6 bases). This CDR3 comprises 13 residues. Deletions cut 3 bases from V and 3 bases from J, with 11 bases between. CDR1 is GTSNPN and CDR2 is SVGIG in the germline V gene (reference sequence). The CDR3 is CAWSRGAYTEAFF. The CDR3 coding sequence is TGTGCCTGGAGCCGGGGGGCGTACACTGAAGCTTTCTTT.

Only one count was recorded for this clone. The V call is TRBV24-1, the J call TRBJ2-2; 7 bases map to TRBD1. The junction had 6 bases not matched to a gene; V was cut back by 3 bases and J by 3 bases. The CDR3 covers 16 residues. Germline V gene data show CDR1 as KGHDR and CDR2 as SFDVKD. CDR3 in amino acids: CATSDPRGMDTGELFF. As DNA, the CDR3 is TGTGCCACCAGTGATCCCAGGGGGATGGACACCGGGGAGCTGTTTTTT.

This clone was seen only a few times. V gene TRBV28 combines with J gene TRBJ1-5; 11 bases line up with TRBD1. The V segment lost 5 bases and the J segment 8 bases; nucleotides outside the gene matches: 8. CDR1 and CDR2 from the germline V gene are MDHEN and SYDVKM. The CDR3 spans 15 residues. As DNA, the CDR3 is TGTGCCAGCAGTCTAACCGGGACAGGGGGTAAGCCCCAGCATTTT. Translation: CASSLTGTGGKPQHF.

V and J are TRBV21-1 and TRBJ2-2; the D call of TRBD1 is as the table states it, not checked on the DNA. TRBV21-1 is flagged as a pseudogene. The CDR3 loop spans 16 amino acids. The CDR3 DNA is TGTGCCAGCAGCAAACAAGCAGGGGAAACCCCCGGGGAGCTGTTTTTT. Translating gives CASSKQAGETPGELFF.

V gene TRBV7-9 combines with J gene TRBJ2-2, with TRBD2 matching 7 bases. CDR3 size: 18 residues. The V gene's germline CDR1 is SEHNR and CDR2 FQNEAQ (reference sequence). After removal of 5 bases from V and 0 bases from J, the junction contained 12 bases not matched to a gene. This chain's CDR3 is CASSPAERGLANTGELFF. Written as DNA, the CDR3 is TGTGCCAGCAGCCCCGCCGAAAGAGGACTAGCGAACACCGGGGAGCTGTTTTTT.

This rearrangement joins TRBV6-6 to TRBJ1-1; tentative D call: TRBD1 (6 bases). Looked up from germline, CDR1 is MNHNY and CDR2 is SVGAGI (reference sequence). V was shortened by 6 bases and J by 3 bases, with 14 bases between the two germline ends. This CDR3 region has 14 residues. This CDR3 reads CASRPPTGYTEAFF. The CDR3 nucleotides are TGTGCCAGCAGACCCCCGACAGGCTACACTGAAGCTTTCTTT.

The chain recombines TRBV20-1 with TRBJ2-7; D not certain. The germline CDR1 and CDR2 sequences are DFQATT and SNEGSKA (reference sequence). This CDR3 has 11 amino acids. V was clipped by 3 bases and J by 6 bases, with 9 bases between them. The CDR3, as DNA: TGCAGTGCTAGTATCCGAGGCGAGCAGTACTTC. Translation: CSASIRGEQYF.

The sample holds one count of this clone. The DNA of the CDR3 is TGTGCCAGCAGTACCCCTGAGGGTACGGGCGGCGAGCAGTACTTC. Its protein is CASSTPEGTGGEQYF. The chain links TRBV28 to TRBJ2-7; D might be TRBD2 (5 bases). The CDR3 consists of 15 residues. Germline V gene lookup returns CDR1 MDHEN and CDR2 SYDVKM. V lost 5 bases and J lost 6, with 20 bases in between.

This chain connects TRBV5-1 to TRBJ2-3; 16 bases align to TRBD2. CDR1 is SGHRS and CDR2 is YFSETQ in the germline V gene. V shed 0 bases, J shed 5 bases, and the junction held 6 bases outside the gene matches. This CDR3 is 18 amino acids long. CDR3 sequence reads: CASSLAGTSGGAGDTQYF. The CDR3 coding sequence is TGCGCCAGCAGCTTGGCCGGGACTAGCGGGGGGGCCGGAGATACGCAGTATTTT.

The CDR3 region is CASSLGLGQFYGYTF. CDR3 in DNA: TGTGCCAGCAGCTTAGGGTTGGGGCAGTTCTATGGCTACACCTTC. The chain links TRBV11-2 to TRBJ1-2, with D tentatively TRBD1 (5 bases). With 1 base removed from V and 4 bases from J, the gap between germline ends came to 13 bases. Germline V gives CDR1 SGHAT, CDR2 FQNNGV. This CDR3 has 15 residues.

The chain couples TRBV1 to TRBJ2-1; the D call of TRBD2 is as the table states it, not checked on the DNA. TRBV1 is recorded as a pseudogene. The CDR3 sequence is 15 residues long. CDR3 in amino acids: CTSSHGGDSYNEQFF. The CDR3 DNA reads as TGCACCAGCAGCCATGGCGGGGACTCCTACAATGAGCAGTTCTTC.

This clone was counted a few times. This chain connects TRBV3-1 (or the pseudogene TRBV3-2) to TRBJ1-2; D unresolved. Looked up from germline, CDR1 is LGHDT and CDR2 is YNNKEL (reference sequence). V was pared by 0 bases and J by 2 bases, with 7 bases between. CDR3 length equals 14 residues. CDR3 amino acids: CASSQETGNYGYTF. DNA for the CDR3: TGTGCCAGCAGCCAAGAGACCGGGAACTATGGCTACACCTTC.

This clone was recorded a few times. For the CDR3, the DNA is TGTGCCACCGGACAGGGGCTGAGCTACAATGAGCAGTTCTTC. Amino acid sequence: CATGQGLSYNEQFF. This chain links TRBV2 with TRBJ2-1; TRBD1 matches at 9 bases. CDR3 size: 14 residues. Germline V CDR1 and CDR2: SNHLY, FYNNEI. Trimming took 10 bases from V and 3 from J; bases not matched to a gene: 7.